Given below is one T cell receptor beta chain in context. The source of the sample is a study of CXCR3-negative and CXCR3-positive naive CD8 T cells. Whole-study context: For each library, about 1.5 +/- 0.3 million TRB reads were obtained, 120 million to 150 million in total.

The CDR3 is made up of 13 amino acids. Per germline, CDR1 SSHAT and CDR2 FNYEAQ (reference sequence). Every CD8+ subset sample held around 300,000 flow-sorted cells, done in triplicate. With UMI labels, 5' RACE was used to prepare the TRB cDNA libraries. From its re-call of the 5' RACE reads, TCRdb lists each CDR3 protein once, without DNA. This listing includes about 62,000 distinct CDR3 sequences. The sequence was collected from a human donor in good health. Some clones in this sample may be carry-over from other donors' samples. This rearrangement joins TRBV7-7 to TRBJ2-3. Sequencing was performed on naive CXCR3- CD8+ T cells from blood. As for subset: CD45RO-CCR7+CD27+CD95- naive CD8+ T cells lacking CXCR3 (TNR3-). The CDR3 reads CASSPDGSDTQYF.